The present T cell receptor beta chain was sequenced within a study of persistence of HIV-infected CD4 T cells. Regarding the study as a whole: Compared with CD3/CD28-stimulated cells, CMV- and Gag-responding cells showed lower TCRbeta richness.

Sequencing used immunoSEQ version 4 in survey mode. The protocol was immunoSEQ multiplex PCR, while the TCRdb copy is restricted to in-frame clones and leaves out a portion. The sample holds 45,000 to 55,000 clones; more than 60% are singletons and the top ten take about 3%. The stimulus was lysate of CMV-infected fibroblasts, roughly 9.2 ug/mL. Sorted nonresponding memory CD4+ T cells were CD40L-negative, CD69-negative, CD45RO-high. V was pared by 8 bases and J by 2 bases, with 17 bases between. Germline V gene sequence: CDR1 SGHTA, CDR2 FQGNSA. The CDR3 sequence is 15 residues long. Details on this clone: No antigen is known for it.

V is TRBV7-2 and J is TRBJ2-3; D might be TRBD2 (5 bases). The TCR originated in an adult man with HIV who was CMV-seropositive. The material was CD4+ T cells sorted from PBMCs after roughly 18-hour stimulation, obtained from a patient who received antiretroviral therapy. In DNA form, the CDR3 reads TGTGCCAGCCGTTCCCGGGAACTCCTCACAGATACGCAGTATTTT. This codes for CASRSRELLTDTQYF.